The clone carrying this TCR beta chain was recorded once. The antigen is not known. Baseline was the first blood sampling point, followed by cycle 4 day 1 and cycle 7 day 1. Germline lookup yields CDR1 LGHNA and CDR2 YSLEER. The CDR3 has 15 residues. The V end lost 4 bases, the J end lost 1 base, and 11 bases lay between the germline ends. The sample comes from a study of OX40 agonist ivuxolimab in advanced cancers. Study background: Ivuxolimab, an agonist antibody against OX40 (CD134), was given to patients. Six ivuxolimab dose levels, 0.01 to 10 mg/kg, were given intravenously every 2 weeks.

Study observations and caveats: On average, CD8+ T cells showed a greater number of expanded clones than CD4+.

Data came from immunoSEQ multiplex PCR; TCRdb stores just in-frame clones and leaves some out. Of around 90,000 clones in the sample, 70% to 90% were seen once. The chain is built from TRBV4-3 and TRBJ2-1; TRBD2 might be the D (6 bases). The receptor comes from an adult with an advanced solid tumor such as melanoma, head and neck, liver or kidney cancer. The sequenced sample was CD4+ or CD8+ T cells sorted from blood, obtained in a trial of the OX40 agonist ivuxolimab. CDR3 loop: CASSRGKGSYNEQFF. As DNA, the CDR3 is TGCGCCAGCAGCCGCGGGAAGGGGTCCTACAATGAGCAGTTCTTC.